The present T cell receptor beta chain was sequenced within a study of HIV-infected children after antiretroviral therapy interruption (dated by TCRdb to about 2019). About the investigation overall: The study included eight children, four on planned treatment interruption and four on continuous treatment, and all eight had a CD4+ count above 500 and a viral load below 50 copies/ml. A median age of 9.5 years was recorded in the interruption group, and a median age of about 8 years was recorded in the continuous treatment group. Recorded exposure to EBV and CMV was present in most of the participating children. Samples from the interruption arm were taken at week 0, at week 12, at the end of interruption (week 24 or 48), and about 3 years after the study ended. For the continuous-treatment arm, samples from the corresponding weeks 0, 48 and 150 were analyzed. Alongside measurements of thymic output, TCR repertoires of children on planned treatment interruption were compared with TCR repertoires of children on continuous antiretroviral treatment.

General study outcomes and caveats: The small number of patients is a limitation, and caution is needed when interpreting the data. The naive CD4+ Gini coefficient rose by the end of treatment interruption, suggesting clonal expansion, and returned to baseline by 3 years. Minor non-naive CD45RA+ populations, such as EMRA or stem memory cells, might be present among the sorted CD45RA+ naive cells. For naive CD4+ repertoires of PTI patients, CDR3 sharing between time points dropped once interruption began, while many sequences were shared between the end of interruption and 3 years later.

Sequences SGHRS (CDR1) and YFSETQ (CDR2) are obtained from the germline V gene. Measured from the cysteine to the phenylalanine, the CDR3 is 17 residues long. Only the CDR3 region is kept as DNA, spanning 51 bases read in frame from base 1. V sheds 0 bases and J sheds 6 bases, leaving 21 bases between their ends. The sample's treatment or condition label is to be understood as: PENTA 11 planned treatment interruption arm or continuous ART arm. Children from the United Kingdom aged 2 to 15 years who had been given at least three-drug ART for at least 24 weeks were enrolled as participants. Cryopreserved PBMCs containing at least 5 million viable cells were needed, and a handful of candidate patients were excluded because their viable PBMC yield was low. Using a FACSAria III cell sorter, naive CD4+ CD45RA+ CD45RO- T cells were FACS-sorted out of thawed PBMCs. The sorted cells were fixed, and RNA was then extracted with the RNeasy FFPE kit and afterward with the RNeasy Micro kit.

The library was prepared using 3' RACE. TCR libraries were built from RNA using a 3' RACE protocol with unique molecular identifiers to correct PCR amplification bias. Up to 12 amplicon libraries were pooled and sequenced on an Illumina MiSeq with v2 2x250 paired-end chemistry. On the authors' methods: Reads were processed with Decombinator for assignment of V and J genes and CDR3, and barcode-based correction of errors and PCR bias was applied. Repertoires were subsampled to equal depth before Gini coefficients were calculated with the R ineq package. CDR3 similarity was assessed with GLIPH, Hamming distance and a shared triplet metric. TCRdb cleaned the public reads at Q25 with fastp, built clones with MiXCR and kept in-frame beta chains. Every distinct CDR3 protein forms one entry, paired with its most common genes and DNA. These V and J calls originate from TCRdb's pipeline instead of the authors' own analysis. This sample has about 46,000 distinct CDR3 sequences in its table, and around 4.1% of those were observed once. Roughly 0.7% of the sample belongs to the ten largest clones.

The sample holds many counts of this clonotype. The antigen it binds to is not known. Base qualities are not recorded, but no much larger clone differs from it by a single base. This receptor was identified in a pool of human donors with HIV. The rearranged segments are TRBV5-1 and TRBJ1-1, with TRBD1 tentatively as D gene (6 bases match). The starting material was CD45RA+ CD4+ T cells from PBMCs, pooled from several time points, obtained from a donor given antiretroviral therapy, either interrupted or continuous. The cell subset or site label corresponds to: naive CD4+ CD45RA+ CD45RO- T cells. The DNA sequence is TGCGCCAGCAGCTTGGCACTCTTGATCGGGGGCATGGCTGAAGCTTTCTTT. This is translated as CASSLALLIGGMAEAFF.